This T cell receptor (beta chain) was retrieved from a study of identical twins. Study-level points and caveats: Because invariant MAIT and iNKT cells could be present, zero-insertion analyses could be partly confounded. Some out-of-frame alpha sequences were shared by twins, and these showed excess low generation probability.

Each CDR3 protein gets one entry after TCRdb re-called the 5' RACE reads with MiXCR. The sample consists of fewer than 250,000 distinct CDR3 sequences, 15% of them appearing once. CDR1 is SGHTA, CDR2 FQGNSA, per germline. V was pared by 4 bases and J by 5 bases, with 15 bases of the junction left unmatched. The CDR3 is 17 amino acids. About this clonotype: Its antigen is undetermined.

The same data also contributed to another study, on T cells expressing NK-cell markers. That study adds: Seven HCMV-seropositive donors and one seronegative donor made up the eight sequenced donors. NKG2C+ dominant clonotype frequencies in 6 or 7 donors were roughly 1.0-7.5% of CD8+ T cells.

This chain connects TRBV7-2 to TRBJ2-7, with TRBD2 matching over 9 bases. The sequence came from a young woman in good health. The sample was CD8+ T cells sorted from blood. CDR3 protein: CASSWSLAGVYWHEQYF. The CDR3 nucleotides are TGTGCCAGCAGCTGGTCCTTAGCGGGAGTGTATTGGCACGAGCAGTACTTC.